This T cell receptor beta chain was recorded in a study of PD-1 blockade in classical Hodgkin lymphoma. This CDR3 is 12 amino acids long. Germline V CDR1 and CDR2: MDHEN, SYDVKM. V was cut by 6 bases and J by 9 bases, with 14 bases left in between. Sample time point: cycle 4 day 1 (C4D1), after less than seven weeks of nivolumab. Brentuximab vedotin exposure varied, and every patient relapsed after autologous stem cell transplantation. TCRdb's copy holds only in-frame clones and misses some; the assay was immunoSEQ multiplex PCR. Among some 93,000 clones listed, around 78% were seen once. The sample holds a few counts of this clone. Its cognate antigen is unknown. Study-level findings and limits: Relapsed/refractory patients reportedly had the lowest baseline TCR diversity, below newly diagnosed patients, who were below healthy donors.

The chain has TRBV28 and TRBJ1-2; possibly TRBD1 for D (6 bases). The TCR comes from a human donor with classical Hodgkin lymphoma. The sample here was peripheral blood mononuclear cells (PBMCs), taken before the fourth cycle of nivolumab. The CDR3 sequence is CASSLGGSSYTF. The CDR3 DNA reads TGTGCCAGCAGCCTAGGGGGATCGAGCTACACCTTC.